The T cell receptor (beta chain) under discussion was sequenced for a study of patients and donors after allogeneic stem cell transplantation (TCRdb year 2020). As to this clonotype: Its specific antigen is unknown. Base qualities were left out, and no much larger clone turns up one base away.

The CDR3 holds 13 amino acids from the cysteine to the phenylalanine. Only CDR3 DNA remains: 39 bases, in frame from the first base. V and J are truncated by 10 bases and 3 bases respectively, leaving an intervening sequence of 15 bases. CDR1 and CDR2 are read off the germline V gene as MNHNS and SASEGT. The method was RT-PCR. The data were produced on a NextSeq 550. Using fastp trimming at Q25 and MiXCR clonotype assembly, TCRdb reanalyzed the public sequencing data and kept in-frame beta chains. Identical CDR3 protein sequences are pooled into one entry, listed with their most common genes and DNA. The sample data list 87,000 or so distinct CDR3 sequences, and approximately 5% of these were observed just once. The ten biggest clones cover approximately 2.5% of the sample.

The receptor was isolated from a human donor who was either an allogeneic HSCT recipient or a stem cell or donor lymphocyte infusion donor (not recorded which). It is not recorded whose cells these are; they may come from a transplant donor. The sequence links TRBV6-1 to TRBJ1-1; the D gene cannot be named for sure. Material for sequencing was blood, either unsorted or a sorted T cell fraction (not recorded which). The DNA sequence reads TGTGCCACACCAGATCGGCGGGACACTGAAGCTTTCTTT. Its protein is CATPDRRDTEAFF.